This is a list of T cell receptor beta chains from one sample in a study of patients and donors after allogeneic stem cell transplantation. TCRdb reanalysed the RT-PCR reads using MiXCR and keeps one entry per CDR3 protein. The sample has some 880,000 distinct CDR3 sequences, roughly 18% seen once. The sequenced sample was blood, either unsorted or a sorted T cell fraction (not recorded which). These receptors were taken from a human donor who was either an allogeneic HSCT recipient or a stem cell or donor lymphocyte infusion donor (not recorded which). It is not recorded whose cells these are; they may come from a transplant donor. The CDR3 runs from the conserved cysteine through the conserved F or W. Each record gives: J gene, clone size, V gene, D gene, CDR3 protein, CDR3 DNA. The D gene is left open where the match is weak. Clone size, where shown, is once, few, many, or a class for clones that have expanded.

J gene: TRBJ2-1
clone size: -
V gene: TRBV10-3
D gene: TRBD2
CDR3 protein: CAISELAASRNEQFF
CDR3 DNA: TGTGCCATCAGTGAACTAGCGGCCTCCCGCAATGAGCAGTTCTTC

J gene: TRBJ1-4
clone size: -
V gene: TRBV5-1
D gene: TRBD1
CDR3 protein: CASSETGGGGEKLFF
CDR3 DNA: TGCGCCAGCAGCGAGACAGGGGGAGGTGGCGAAAAACTGTTTTTT

J gene: TRBJ2-6
clone size: many
V gene: TRBV5-1
D gene: -
CDR3 protein: CASSERGAGANVLTF
CDR3 DNA: TGCGCCAGCAGCGAAAGGGGAGCTGGGGCCAACGTCCTGACTTTC

J gene: TRBJ2-7
clone size: -
V gene: TRBV27
D gene: TRBD1
CDR3 protein: CASRREPGQNPYEQYF
CDR3 DNA: TGTGCCAGCAGGCGCGAACCGGGACAGAATCCCTACGAGCAGTACTTC

J gene: TRBJ2-2
clone size: -
V gene: TRBV27
D gene: -
CDR3 protein: CASSGGGLNTGELFF
CDR3 DNA: TGTGCCAGCAGTGGGGGGGGGCTGAACACCGGGGAGCTGTTTTTT

J gene: TRBJ2-2
clone size: many
V gene: TRBV5-1
D gene: TRBD1
CDR3 protein: CASNPGQGYTGELFF
CDR3 DNA: TGCGCCAGCAACCCGGGACAGGGGTACACCGGGGAGCTGTTTTTT

J gene: TRBJ2-5
clone size: many
V gene: TRBV12-3/TRBV12-4
D gene: TRBD2
CDR3 protein: CASSSGSIETQYF
CDR3 DNA: TGTGCCAGCAGTAGCGGGAGCATCGAGACCCAGTACTTC

J gene: TRBJ2-7
clone size: -
V gene: TRBV20-1
D gene: TRBD1
CDR3 protein: CSARVGDRAHEQYF
CDR3 DNA: TGCAGTGCTAGAGTGGGGGACAGGGCTCACGAGCAGTACTTC

J gene: TRBJ2-1
clone size: few
V gene: TRBV6-1
D gene: -
CDR3 protein: CASSPAASVVLHMEQFF
CDR3 DNA: TGTGCCAGCAGCCCAGCCGCTAGCGTAGTCCTTCATATGGAGCAGTTCTTC

J gene: TRBJ2-1
clone size: -
V gene: TRBV3-1
D gene: TRBD2
CDR3 protein: CASSQAISGTSEQFF
CDR3 DNA: TGTGCCAGCAGCCAAGCGATTAGCGGGACTAGTGAGCAGTTCTTC

J gene: TRBJ2-1
clone size: many
V gene: TRBV12-3/TRBV12-4
D gene: TRBD2
CDR3 protein: CASSLLAGAYEQFF
CDR3 DNA: TGTGCCAGCAGTTTGTTAGCGGGAGCGTATGAGCAGTTCTTC

J gene: TRBJ2-3
clone size: -
V gene: TRBV10-3
D gene: TRBD2
CDR3 protein: CAISESTSGRDTQYF
CDR3 DNA: TGTGCCATCAGTGAGTCTACTAGCGGGAGGGATACGCAGTATTTT

J gene: TRBJ2-3
clone size: -
V gene: TRBV20-1
D gene: -
CDR3 protein: CSVRRGEGTDTQYF
CDR3 DNA: TGCAGTGTAAGAAGGGGAGAGGGCACAGATACGCAGTATTTT

J gene: TRBJ1-2
clone size: -
V gene: TRBV9
D gene: -
CDR3 protein: CASSVVGHPGDLGYTF
CDR3 DNA: TGTGCCAGCAGCGTAGTGGGACATCCTGGGGATCTGGGCTACACCTTC

J gene: TRBJ2-7
clone size: few
V gene: TRBV7-8
D gene: -
CDR3 protein: CASTLGEGAYEQYF
CDR3 DNA: TGTGCCAGCACATTGGGGGAAGGGGCCTACGAGCAGTACTTC

J gene: TRBJ2-7
clone size: few
V gene: TRBV14
D gene: TRBD1
CDR3 protein: CASSPHSASRQGAYEQYF
CDR3 DNA: TGTGCCAGCAGCCCTCACAGCGCATCCCGACAGGGGGCCTACGAGCAGTACTTC

J gene: TRBJ2-7
clone size: -
V gene: TRBV5-5
D gene: -
CDR3 protein: CASSSQVRQYF
CDR3 DNA: TGTGCCAGCAGCTCACAGGTCCGGCAGTACTTC

J gene: TRBJ2-3
clone size: few
V gene: TRBV9
D gene: TRBD2
CDR3 protein: CASSATSGRGTDTQYF
CDR3 DNA: TGTGCCAGCAGCGCAACTAGCGGGAGAGGTACAGATACGCAGTATTTT

J gene: TRBJ2-2
clone size: few
V gene: TRBV5-5
D gene: -
CDR3 protein: CASSLGGAGTGELFF
CDR3 DNA: TGTGCCAGCAGCTTGGGTGGCGCCGGCACCGGGGAGCTGTTTTTT

J gene: TRBJ1-5
clone size: -
V gene: TRBV4-1
D gene: -
CDR3 protein: CTSSRDRDNQPQHF
CDR3 DNA: TGCACCAGCAGCCGAGACAGAGACAATCAGCCCCAGCATTTT

J gene: TRBJ2-1
clone size: -
V gene: TRBV4-2
D gene: -
CDR3 protein: CASSLLDPRGGQDEQFF
CDR3 DNA: TGTGCCAGCAGCCTCCTCGACCCCCGAGGGGGGCAGGATGAGCAGTTCTTC

J gene: TRBJ1-6
clone size: -
V gene: TRBV20-1
D gene: -
CDR3 protein: CSARDELGLYNSPLHF
CDR3 DNA: TGCAGTGCTAGAGATGAATTGGGGTTGTATAATTCACCCCTCCACTTT

J gene: TRBJ1-2
clone size: -
V gene: TRBV20-1
D gene: -
CDR3 protein: CSASEQKINYGYTF
CDR3 DNA: TGCAGTGCTAGCGAGCAGAAGATCAACTATGGCTACACCTTC

J gene: TRBJ1-1
clone size: few
V gene: TRBV7-9
D gene: -
CDR3 protein: CASSFAGTGTEAFF
CDR3 DNA: TGTGCCAGCAGCTTTGCCGGGACGGGTACTGAAGCTTTCTTT

J gene: TRBJ1-5
clone size: few
V gene: TRBV4-1
D gene: TRBD1
CDR3 protein: CASSQMADRDQPQHF
CDR3 DNA: TGCGCCAGCAGCCAAATGGCGGACAGGGATCAGCCCCAGCATTTT

J gene: TRBJ2-4
clone size: -
V gene: TRBV2
D gene: TRBD1
CDR3 protein: CASRRDRYTLAKNIQYF
CDR3 DNA: TGTGCCAGCAGGAGGGACAGATATACGCTAGCCAAAAACATTCAGTACTTC

J gene: TRBJ2-2
clone size: few
V gene: TRBV6-1
D gene: TRBD2
CDR3 protein: CASIARGIAGIPNTGELFF
CDR3 DNA: TGTGCCAGCATTGCCCGCGGGATAGCGGGAATACCGAACACCGGGGAGCTGTTTTTT

J gene: TRBJ1-5
clone size: few
V gene: TRBV20-1
D gene: -
CDR3 protein: CSVGLPSGGNQPQHF
CDR3 DNA: TGCAGTGTTGGGCTGCCATCCGGGGGCAATCAGCCCCAGCATTTT

J gene: TRBJ1-2
clone size: few
V gene: TRBV11-2
D gene: -
CDR3 protein: CASSLTGHGYTF
CDR3 DNA: TGTGCCAGCAGCTTAACCGGGCATGGCTACACCTTC

J gene: TRBJ1-5
clone size: -
V gene: TRBV4-2
D gene: -
CDR3 protein: CASSQGGVPQHF
CDR3 DNA: TGTGCCAGCAGCCAAGGAGGGGTGCCCCAGCATTTT

J gene: TRBJ1-1
clone size: -
V gene: TRBV27
D gene: -
CDR3 protein: CASSGPSGRKNTEAFF
CDR3 DNA: TGTGCCAGCAGTGGCCCATCGGGACGAAAGAACACTGAAGCTTTCTTT

J gene: TRBJ1-4
clone size: many
V gene: TRBV30
D gene: -
CDR3 protein: CAWSGGSSEKLFF
CDR3 DNA: TGTGCCTGGAGTGGGGGGAGTAGTGAAAAACTGTTTTTT

J gene: TRBJ2-1
clone size: few
V gene: TRBV24-1
D gene: -
CDR3 protein: CATSDRTGPGDNEQFF
CDR3 DNA: TGTGCCACCAGTGACCGGACAGGCCCGGGAGACAATGAGCAGTTCTTC

J gene: TRBJ2-3
clone size: few
V gene: TRBV20-1
D gene: TRBD2
CDR3 protein: CSPSGEAGGSGTDTQYF
CDR3 DNA: TGCAGCCCGTCTGGTGAGGCGGGGGGGTCAGGTACAGATACGCAGTATTTT

J gene: TRBJ2-1
clone size: -
V gene: TRBV20-1
D gene: TRBD2
CDR3 protein: CSAMLAGGSSEQFF
CDR3 DNA: TGCAGTGCTATGCTTGCGGGGGGGTCAAGTGAGCAGTTCTTC

J gene: TRBJ2-7
clone size: few
V gene: TRBV12-3/TRBV12-4
D gene: TRBD1
CDR3 protein: CASSYLQGAEQYF
CDR3 DNA: TGTGCCAGCAGTTACTTACAGGGGGCTGAGCAGTACTTC

J gene: TRBJ1-6
clone size: few
V gene: TRBV21-1
D gene: -
CDR3 protein: CASSKKGQGNNSPLHF
CDR3 DNA: TGTGCCAGCAGCAAGAAAGGGCAGGGGAATAATTCACCCCTCCACTTT

J gene: TRBJ2-1
clone size: few
V gene: TRBV7-2
D gene: TRBD2
CDR3 protein: CASSQGLLNEQFF
CDR3 DNA: TGTGCCAGCAGCCAGGGACTACTCAATGAGCAGTTCTTC

J gene: TRBJ2-5
clone size: -
V gene: TRBV20-1
D gene: TRBD1
CDR3 protein: CSAQMDRGHETQYF
CDR3 DNA: TGCAGTGCTCAAATGGACAGGGGGCATGAGACCCAGTACTTC

J gene: TRBJ2-1
clone size: -
V gene: TRBV4-2
D gene: TRBD2
CDR3 protein: CASSQVAAGGVNEQFF
CDR3 DNA: TGTGCCAGCAGCCAAGTAGCAGCGGGAGGGGTGAATGAGCAGTTCTTC

J gene: TRBJ1-6
clone size: -
V gene: TRBV20-1
D gene: TRBD1
CDR3 protein: CSASPNQGASLRF
CDR3 DNA: TGCAGTGCTAGTCCTAACCAGGGGGCATCCCTCCGCTTT

J gene: TRBJ2-3
clone size: -
V gene: TRBV12-3/TRBV12-4
D gene: -
CDR3 protein: CASSFSAGDTQYF
CDR3 DNA: TGTGCCAGCAGTTTTTCTGCGGGAGATACGCAGTATTTT

J gene: TRBJ2-5
clone size: -
V gene: TRBV15
D gene: -
CDR3 protein: CATSRGELGAAQYF
CDR3 DNA: TGTGCCACCAGCAGAGGGGAATTGGGGGCGGCCCAGTACTTC

J gene: TRBJ2-7
clone size: many
V gene: TRBV20-1
D gene: -
CDR3 protein: CSARGGHKAYYEQYF
CDR3 DNA: TGCAGTGCTAGAGGCGGTCATAAGGCGTACTACGAGCAGTACTTC

J gene: TRBJ2-1
clone size: -
V gene: TRBV10-3
D gene: TRBD1
CDR3 protein: CAISESRTGLNEQFF
CDR3 DNA: TGTGCCATCAGTGAGTCGAGGACAGGGTTGAATGAGCAGTTCTTC

J gene: TRBJ2-1
clone size: few
V gene: TRBV2
D gene: TRBD2
CDR3 protein: CASSEVISGSYPSLGSYNEQFF
CDR3 DNA: TGTGCCAGCAGTGAAGTTATAAGCGGGAGTTACCCCAGCTTAGGCTCCTACAATGAGCAGTTCTTC

J gene: TRBJ2-1
clone size: -
V gene: TRBV7-9
D gene: -
CDR3 protein: CASSLETLGGSRFF
CDR3 DNA: TGTGCCAGCAGCTTAGAAACCCTCGGCGGTTCGCGGTTCTTC

J gene: TRBJ1-1
clone size: few
V gene: TRBV4-1
D gene: -
CDR3 protein: CASRPFRDGEAFF
CDR3 DNA: TGCGCCAGCAGACCCTTCCGGGACGGTGAAGCTTTCTTT